This T cell receptor (beta chain) appears in the sequencing data of a study of human T cells and chemical hapten exposure. Stated time point: patch test 2, 6 weeks after DPC sensitization. As to treatment: therapeutic diphenylcyclopropenone sensitization with weekly scalp DPC. Each patch-test visit's blood sample preceded patch application. Study findings and constraints: Unchanged with DPC sensitization were TCRs above 1 in 1000 frequency.

A few counts support this clonotype. Its specificity is not known. Unique molecular identifiers were attached to individual cDNA molecules during library preparation. MiXCR was run by TCRdb on the RACE reads, yielding one entry per CDR3 protein. The sample consists of approximately 84,000 distinct CDR3 sequences, around a tenth of them appearing once. The sequence was obtained from a man aged 18 to 35 with alopecia areata. Some clones in this sample may be carry-over from other donors' samples. The source material was whole blood, sampled in connection with sensitization to the hapten diphenylcyclopropenone (DPC).

CDR3 amino acids: CASSLGSRAAGELFF. DNA of the CDR3: TGTGCCAGCAGCTTAGGTAGCAGGGCGGCCGGGGAGCTGTTTTTT. The chain links TRBV7-2 to TRBJ2-2; tentative D call: TRBD1 (5 bases). Germline loops: CDR1 SGHTA, CDR2 FQGNSA. The CDR3 loop spans 15 amino acids. V lost 1 base to trimming and J lost 6 bases, with 12 bases between them.